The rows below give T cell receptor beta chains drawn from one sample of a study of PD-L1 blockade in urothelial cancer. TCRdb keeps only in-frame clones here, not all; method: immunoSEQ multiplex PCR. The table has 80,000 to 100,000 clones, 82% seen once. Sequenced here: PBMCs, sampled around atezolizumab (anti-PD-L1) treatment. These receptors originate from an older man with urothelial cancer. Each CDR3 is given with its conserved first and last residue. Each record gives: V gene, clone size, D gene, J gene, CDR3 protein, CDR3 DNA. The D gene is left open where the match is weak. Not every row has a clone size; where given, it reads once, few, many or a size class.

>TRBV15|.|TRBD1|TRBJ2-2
CATSWDREVVRELFF
TGTGCCACCAGCTGGGACAGGGAGGTTGTGCGGGAGCTGTTTTTT
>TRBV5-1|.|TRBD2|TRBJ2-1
CASSLLSPASGGDNEQFF
TGCGCCAGCAGCTTGCTTTCTCCGGCTAGCGGGGGGGACAATGAGCAGTTCTTC
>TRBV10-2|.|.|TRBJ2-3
CASISQGDTQYF
TGCGCCAGCATATCGCAGGGGGATACGCAGTATTTT
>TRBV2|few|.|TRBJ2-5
CASSLKNQGLETQYF
TGTGCCAGCAGTCTCAAAAACCAGGGTCTGGAGACCCAGTACTTC
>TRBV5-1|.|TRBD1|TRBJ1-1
CASRTRQGNTEAFF
TGCGCCAGCAGGACTCGACAGGGGAACACTGAAGCTTTCTTT
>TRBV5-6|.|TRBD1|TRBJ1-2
CASSLDRGTGYTF
TGTGCCAGCAGCTTGGACAGGGGGACTGGCTACACCTTC
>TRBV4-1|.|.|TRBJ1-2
CASSQPNDRGYGYTF
TGCGCCAGCAGCCAACCCAACGACAGAGGATATGGCTACACCTTC
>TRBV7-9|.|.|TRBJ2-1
CASSSREGGPPYNEQFF
TGTGCCAGCAGCTCCAGGGAGGGGGGCCCCCCCTACAATGAGCAGTTCTTC
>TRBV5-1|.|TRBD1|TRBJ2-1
CASSLLGQGAPEQFF
TGCGCCAGCAGCTTGTTGGGACAGGGGGCGCCTGAGCAGTTCTTC
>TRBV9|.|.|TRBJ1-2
CASSVGSGEGYGYTF
TGTGCCAGCAGCGTAGGATCAGGGGAGGGCTATGGCTACACCTTC
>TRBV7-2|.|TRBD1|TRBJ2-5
CASSLKQDRGQRETQYF
TGTGCCAGCAGCTTAAAGCAGGACAGGGGGCAACGGGAGACCCAGTACTTC
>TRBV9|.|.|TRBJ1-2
CASSVDSQGLNGYTF
TGTGCCAGCAGCGTAGATTCCCAGGGGTTAAATGGCTACACCTTC
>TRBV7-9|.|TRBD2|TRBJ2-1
CASSLRGGAGNNEQFF
TGTGCCAGCAGCTTACGCGGGGGGGCCGGAAACAATGAGCAGTTCTTC
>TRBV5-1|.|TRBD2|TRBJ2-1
CASSPGHGGGLNEQFF
TGCGCCAGCAGCCCCGGACACGGGGGGGGCCTCAATGAGCAGTTCTTC
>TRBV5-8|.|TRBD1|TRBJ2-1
CASSPGQVYDGYNEQFF
TGTGCCAGCAGCCCGGGACAGGTGTATGATGGCTACAATGAGCAGTTCTTC
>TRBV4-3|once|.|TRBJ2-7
CASSQEASVSYEQYF
TGCGCCAGCAGCCAAGAAGCTAGCGTCTCCTACGAGCAGTACTTC
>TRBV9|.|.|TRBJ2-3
CASSPRSGDTQYF
TGTGCCAGCAGCCCGAGGTCCGGGGATACGCAGTATTTT
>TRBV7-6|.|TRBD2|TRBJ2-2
CASSDTGGSPGELFF
TGTGCCAGCAGCGATACGGGGGGAAGCCCCGGGGAGCTGTTTTTT
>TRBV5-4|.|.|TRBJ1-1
CASSLVRGNTEAFF
TGTGCCAGCAGCTTGGTCAGGGGGAACACTGAAGCTTTCTTT
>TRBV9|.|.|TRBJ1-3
CASSTFTDAGGNTIYF
TGTGCCAGCAGCACCTTTACCGACGCCGGGGGGAACACCATATATTTT
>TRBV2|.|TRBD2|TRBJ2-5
CASSPGLAKGETQYF
TGTGCCAGCAGTCCGGGACTAGCTAAGGGCGAGACCCAGTACTTC
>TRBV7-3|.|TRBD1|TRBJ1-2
CASSPGQGGGYTF
TGTGCCAGCAGCCCTGGACAGGGGGGAGGCTACACCTTC
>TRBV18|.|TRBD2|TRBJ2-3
CASSPFLAGGSASSTDTQYF
TGTGCCAGCTCACCTTTCCTAGCGGGGGGCTCGGCCTCTAGCACAGATACGCAGTATTTT
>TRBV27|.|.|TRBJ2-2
CASSLSSRVTVGELFF
TGTGCCAGCAGTTTATCCTCGCGGGTAACCGTCGGGGAGCTGTTTTTT
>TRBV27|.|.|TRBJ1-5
CASSGQYNQPQHF
TGTGCCAGTTCCGGACAGTATAATCAGCCCCAGCATTTT
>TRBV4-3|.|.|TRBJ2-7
CASSQDRKGTYEQYF
TGCGCCAGCAGCCAAGATCGTAAGGGGACCTACGAGCAGTACTTC